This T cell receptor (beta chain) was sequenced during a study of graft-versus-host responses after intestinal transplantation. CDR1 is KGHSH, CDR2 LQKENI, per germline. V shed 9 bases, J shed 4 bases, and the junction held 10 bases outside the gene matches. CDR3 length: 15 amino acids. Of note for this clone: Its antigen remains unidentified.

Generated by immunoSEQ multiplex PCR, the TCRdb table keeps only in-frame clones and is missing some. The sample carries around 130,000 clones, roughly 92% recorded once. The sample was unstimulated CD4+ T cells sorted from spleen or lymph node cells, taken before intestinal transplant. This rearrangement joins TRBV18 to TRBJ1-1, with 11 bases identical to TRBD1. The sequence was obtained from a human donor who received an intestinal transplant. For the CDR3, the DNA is TGTGCCAGTAACGGACAGGGGGCGCCTCTCACTGAAGCTTTCTTT. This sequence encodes CASNGQGAPLTEAFF.